This entry is about one TCR beta chain. The data derive from a study of blood T cell repertoires in COVID-19. Looking at the study overall: The analysed material was cDNA or gDNA that came from T cells, B-cell-depleted T cells, or PBMCs.

Profiling relied on immunoSEQ multiplex PCR, and the TCRdb table lists in-frame clones only, not all of them. The table includes around 54,000 clones, 70% to 90% detected once. The CDR3 is 13 residues long. The germline gives CDR1 SGHRS, CDR2 YFSETQ. V lost 4 bases and J lost 0, with 8 bases in between. Sequences were obtained from peripheral blood. The chain couples TRBV5-1 to TRBJ2-7; D remains unclear. The TCR originated in a human donor in a cohort sampled during active COVID-19. The CDR3 reads CASSRVTSYEQYF. The CDR3 nucleotides read TGCGCCAGCAGCCGGGTCACCTCCTACGAGCAGTACTTC.